The 22 T cell receptor beta chains presented below share a single source sample, sequenced in a study of long-term antiretroviral therapy in people with HIV. Version v3.0 of the immunoSEQ assay was performed at survey level. This table comes from immunoSEQ multiplex PCR, and its TCRdb copy is limited to in-frame clones, with some not included. The sample lists just over 8,500 clones, around 79% occurring once. The sequencing used unsorted PBMCs, collected 0.6 years before starting antiretroviral therapy. Receptor source: a man aged 40-49 years with HIV.

The chain has TRBV6-5 and TRBJ1-3; D unclear. Germline CDR1 and CDR2: MNHEY and SVGAGI. V was trimmed by 0 bases and J by 2 bases, leaving 11 bases between them. The CDR3 is 16 amino acids. DNA for the CDR3: TGTGCCAGCAGTTACTCCCCGGGGATCGCTGGAAACACCATATATTTT. Amino acids: CASSYSPGIAGNTIYF.

V is TRBV18 and J is TRBJ2-1; D unresolved. The CDR3 runs 12 residues. The germline V and J ends were trimmed by 5 bases and 0 bases, with 2 bases remaining between them. Germline values: CDR1 KGHSH, CDR2 LQKENI. The CDR3 loop is CASSTSYNEQFF. The CDR3 DNA follows: TGTGCCAGCTCAACCTCCTACAATGAGCAGTTCTTC.

The J gene is TRBJ2-2, the V gene TRBV7-2; D remains ambiguous. CDR3 length: 12 residues. Trimming left V 5 bases short and J 2 bases short, with 3 bases between. Per germline, CDR1 SGHTA and CDR2 FQGNSA. CDR3 DNA sequence: TGTGCCAGCAGCCTCAACACCGGGGAGCTGTTTTTT. It specifies CASSLNTGELFF. Supplemented by reference TRBV7-2 and TRBJ2-2, the full variable domain reads GAGVSQSPSNKVTEKGKDVELRCDPISGHTALYWYRQSLGQGLEFLIYFQGNSAPDKSGLPSDRFSAERTGGSVSTLTIQRTQQEDSAVYLCASSLNTGELFFGEGSRLTVL.

This chain's CDR3 is CAWSVLSGQDTGELFF. The CDR3 coding sequence is TGTGCCTGGAGTGTACTATCTGGACAGGACACCGGGGAGCTGTTTTTT. The rearrangement uses TRBV30 and TRBJ2-2; the match to TRBD1 covers 7 bases. V lost 0 bases to trimming and J lost 3 bases; unmatched junction nucleotides: 7. Germline V gene lookup returns CDR1 GTSNPN and CDR2 SVGIG (reference sequence). This CDR3 region has 16 residues.

The chain combines TRBV30 with TRBJ1-2; D gene uncertain. Trimming took 0 bases from V and 4 from J, leaving 6 bases between them. This CDR3 comprises 12 residues. The germline V gene has CDR1 GTSNPN and CDR2 SVGIG (reference sequence). The chain's CDR3 is CAWSVQFYGYTF. The CDR3 DNA reads as TGTGCCTGGAGTGTACAGTTCTATGGCTACACCTTC.

The CDR3, as DNA: TGTGCCAGCAGCTTACAGGGGGAGGGTGGCTACACCTTC. It encodes CASSLQGEGGYTF. The V and J genes are TRBV7-9 and TRBJ1-2; 7 bases match TRBD1. The CDR3 covers 13 residues. V dropped 2 bases and J dropped 7; count of bases not matched to a gene: 4. Germline V gene data show CDR1 as SEHNR and CDR2 as FQNEAQ (reference sequence).

The chain employs TRBV5-6 and TRBJ1-2, with D maybe TRBD1 (5 bases). The V and J ends lost 2 bases and 8 bases respectively, with 13 bases between them. CDR1 is SGHDT and CDR2 is YYEEEE in the germline V gene. The CDR3 is 13 residues long. The CDR3 is CASSFRGEQGYTF. The CDR3 coding sequence is TGTGCCAGCAGCTTCCGAGGGGAGCAAGGCTACACCTTC. Full variable domain (remainder filled in from reference TRBV5-6 and TRBJ1-2): DAGVTQSPTHLIKTRGQQVTLRCSPKSGHDTVSWYQQALGQGPQFIFQYYEEEERQRGNFPDRFSGHQFPNYSSELNVNALLLGDSALYLCASSFRGEQGYTFGSGTRLTVV.

J is TRBJ1-2 and V is TRBV25-1, with D unclear. This CDR3 comprises 14 residues. Trimming cost V 3 bases and J 4 bases, with 12 bases left between them. Germline V CDR1 and CDR2: MGHDK, SYGVNS. CDR3 protein: CASSELSAAYGYTF. The CDR3, as DNA: TGTGCCAGCAGTGAGCTTTCCGCGGCCTATGGCTACACCTTC.

This chain uses TRBV7-2 with TRBJ2-7; 15 nucleotides line up with TRBD2. Germline values: CDR1 SGHTA, CDR2 FQGNSA. The CDR3 contains 15 residues. Germline trimming cut 5 bases from V and 7 bases from J; bases unmatched to any gene: 6. CDR3 coding DNA: TGTGCCAGCAGCGGGACTAGCGGGGGGTCGGGGGAGCAGTACTTC. Translated: CASSGTSGGSGEQYF.

The chain has TRBV9 and TRBJ2-1; D is undetermined. The CDR3 has 13 residues. Germline-derived CDR1 and CDR2 are SGDLS and YYNGEE. V lost 4 bases, J lost 4 bases, and 9 bases lay in between. CDR3 sequence reads: CASSKGAYNEQFF. CDR3 nucleotides: TGTGCCAGCAGCAAGGGCGCATACAATGAGCAGTTCTTC.

The rearrangement joins TRBV5-6 to TRBJ2-7; TRBD1 agrees at 7 bases. The CDR3 length is 16 residues. CDR1 is SGHDT, CDR2 YYEEEE, per germline. Trimming removed 2 bases from V and 2 bases from J; junction bases left unmatched: 10. The CDR3 here is CASSFPTGQDPYEQYF. The CDR3 bases are TGTGCCAGCAGCTTTCCGACAGGACAGGACCCCTACGAGCAGTACTTC.

The V and J genes are TRBV6-1 and TRBJ2-5; TRBD2 matches 9 bases. Germline assignment: CDR1 MNHNS and CDR2 SASEGT. The CDR3 extends over 15 amino acids. V lost 7 bases and J lost 4; bases outside the gene matches: 10. The CDR3 region has the DNA TGTGCCAGCACCCAAGTTGGGACTAGCTTAGAGACCCAGTACTTC. This gives the protein CASTQVGTSLETQYF.

The rearrangement uses TRBV4-1 and TRBJ1-5; D not resolved. Trimming removed 4 bases at V and 6 bases at J, with 10 bases between. The CDR3 loop spans 13 amino acids. Germline assignment: CDR1 MGHRA and CDR2 YSYEKL. The CDR3 protein is CASSLKDSQPQHF. CDR3 in DNA: TGCGCCAGCAGCCTGAAGGATAGTCAGCCCCAGCATTTT.

The rearrangement joins TRBV5-4 to TRBJ2-2; no firm D call. CDR3 length: 12 residues. CDR1 is SGHNT, CDR2 YYREEE, per germline (reference sequence). Trimming shortened V by 2 bases and J by 3 bases, and 2 bases separated the two germline ends. The CDR3 nucleotides read TGTGCCAGCAGCTTTGACACCGGGGAGCTGTTTTTT. Translation gives CASSFDTGELFF.

This chain links TRBV7-9 with TRBJ2-1, with TRBD2 matching 10 bases. Germline CDR1 and CDR2: SEHNR and FQNEAQ (reference sequence). The J segment lost 5 bases and the V segment lost 0 bases, leaving 4 bases of the junction unmatched. This CDR3 spans 16 amino acids. DNA for the CDR3: TGTGCCAGCAGCTTAGCGAGAGCGGGGGGGCACAATGAGCAGTTCTTC. This encodes CASSLARAGGHNEQFF.

V is TRBV9 and J is TRBJ2-5; 12 bases are a match to TRBD2. The length of the CDR3 is 16 residues. CDR1 SGDLS and CDR2 YYNGEE come from the germline V gene. Trimming removed 7 bases from V and 8 bases from J; junction bases left unmatched: 15. The CDR3, as DNA: TGTGCCAGCGCCCCCCCCAGACTAGCGGGGGACCAAACCCAGTACTTC. This codes for CASAPPRLAGDQTQYF.

The rearrangement joins TRBV11-2 to TRBJ2-1, with 7 bases identical to TRBD2. From germline, CDR1 is SGHAT and CDR2 FQNNGV. This CDR3 has 13 amino acids. V lost 3 bases to trimming and J lost 6 bases; unmatched junction nucleotides: 2. The CDR3 bases are TGTGCCAGCAGCTTCGAGCGGGGCAATGAGCAGTTCTTC. This sequence encodes CASSFERGNEQFF.

A few counts support this clone. The V call is TRBV5-4, the J call TRBJ1-2; 10 bases agree with TRBD1. The CDR3 loop spans 15 amino acids. Losses at the gene ends were 4 bases for V and 5 bases for J; bases not matched to a gene: 8. Germline-derived CDR1 and CDR2 are SGHNT and YYREEE (reference sequence). The CDR3 region has the DNA TGTGCCAGCAGCCCATCGGGACAGGGGTCTTATGGCTACACCTTC. It yields the protein CASSPSGQGSYGYTF.

This clone has a handful of counts. This chain connects TRBV6-6 to TRBJ2-7, with 11 nucleotides matching TRBD1. Germline CDR1 is MNHNY and CDR2 is SVGAGI (reference sequence). The CDR3 has 15 amino acids. The V gene end was trimmed by 0 bases and the J gene end by 2 bases; junction bases not matched to a gene: 0. The CDR3 bases are TGTGCCAGCAGTTACTCGGGACAGGGGGCCTACGAGCAGTACTTC. Translated, it gives CASSYSGQGAYEQYF.

The chain joins TRBV1 to TRBJ1-6. TRBV1 is noted as a pseudogene. The CDR3 totals 18 residues. CDR3 DNA: TGCACCAGCAGCCAAGATAAGGCAGATACAAGGAAGAATTCACCCCTCCACTTT. Amino acids: CTSSQDKADTRKNSPLHF.

The chain joins TRBV11-3 to TRBJ2-7; 15 bases align to TRBD2. Germline assignment: CDR1 SGHNT and CDR2 YENEEA. The ends lost 5 bases at V and 6 bases at J; junction bases unmatched: 2. The CDR3 runs to 14 residues. Here the CDR3 reads CASSLGLAGGEQYF. The CDR3 DNA reads as TGTGCCAGCAGCCTGGGACTAGCGGGAGGCGAGCAGTACTTC. Full variable domain (remainder filled in from reference TRBV11-3 and TRBJ2-7): EAGVVQSPRYKIIEKKQPVAFWCNPISGHNTLYWYLQNLGQGPELLIRYENEEAVDDSQLPKDRFSAERLKGVDSTLKIQPAELGDSAVYLCASSLGLAGGEQYFGPGTRLTVT.

The chain couples TRBV2 to TRBJ1-2; 8 nucleotides agree with TRBD1. The CDR3 is 13 residues long. CDR1 is SNHLY, CDR2 FYNNEI, per germline. Trimming took 5 bases from V and 6 from J; bases not matched to a gene: 5. The CDR3 protein is CASSLGQANGYTF. CDR3 sequence (DNA): TGTGCCAGCAGTTTGGGACAGGCAAATGGCTACACCTTC. The variable domain in full, with the rest retrieved from reference TRBV2 and TRBJ1-2, is EPEVTQTPSHQVTQMGQEVILRCVPISNHLYFYWYRQILGQKVEFLVSFYNNEISEKSEIFDDQFSVERPDGSNFTLKIRSTKLEDSAMYFCASSLGQANGYTFGSGTRLTVV.